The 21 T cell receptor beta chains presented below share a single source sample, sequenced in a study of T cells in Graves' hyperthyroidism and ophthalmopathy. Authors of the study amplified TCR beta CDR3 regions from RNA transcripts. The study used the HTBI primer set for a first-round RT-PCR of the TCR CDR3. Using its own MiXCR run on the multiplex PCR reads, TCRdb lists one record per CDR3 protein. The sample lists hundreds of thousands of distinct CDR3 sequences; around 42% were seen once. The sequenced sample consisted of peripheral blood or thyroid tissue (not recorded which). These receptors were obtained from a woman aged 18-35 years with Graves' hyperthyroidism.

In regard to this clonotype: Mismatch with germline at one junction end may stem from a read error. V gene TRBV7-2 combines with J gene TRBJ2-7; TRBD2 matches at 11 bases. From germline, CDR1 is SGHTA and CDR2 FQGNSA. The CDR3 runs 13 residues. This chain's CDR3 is CATSTSGSEEQYF. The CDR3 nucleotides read TGTGCCACCAGTACTAGCGGGAGTGAAGAGCAATACTTC.

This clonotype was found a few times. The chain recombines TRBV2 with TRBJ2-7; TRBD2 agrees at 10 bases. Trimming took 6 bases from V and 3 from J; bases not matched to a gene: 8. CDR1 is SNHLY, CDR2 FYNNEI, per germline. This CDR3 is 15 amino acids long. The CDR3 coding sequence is TGTGCCAGCAGGCACGGACTAGCGGAGTACTACGAGCAGTACTTC. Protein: CASRHGLAEYYEQYF.

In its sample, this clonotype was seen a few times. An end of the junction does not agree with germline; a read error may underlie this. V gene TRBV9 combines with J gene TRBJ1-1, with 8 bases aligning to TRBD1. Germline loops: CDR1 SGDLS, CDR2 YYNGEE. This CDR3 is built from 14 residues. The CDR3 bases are TGTACCAGCAGCACAGACAGGGGTACCACTGAAGCTTTCTTT. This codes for CTSSTDRGTTEAFF.

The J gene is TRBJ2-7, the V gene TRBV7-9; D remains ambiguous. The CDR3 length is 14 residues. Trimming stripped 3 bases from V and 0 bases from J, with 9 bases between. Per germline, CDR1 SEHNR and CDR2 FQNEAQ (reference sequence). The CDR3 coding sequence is TGTGCCAGCAGCTTTGACGGAATCTCCTACGAGCAGTACTTC. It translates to CASSFDGISYEQYF. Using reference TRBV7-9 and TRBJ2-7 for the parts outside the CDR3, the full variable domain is DTGVSQNPRHKITKRGQNVTFRCDPISEHNRLYWYRQTLGQGPEFLTYFQNEAQLEKSRLLSDRFSAERPKGSFSTLEIQRTEQGDSAMYLCASSFDGISYEQYFGPGTRLTVT.

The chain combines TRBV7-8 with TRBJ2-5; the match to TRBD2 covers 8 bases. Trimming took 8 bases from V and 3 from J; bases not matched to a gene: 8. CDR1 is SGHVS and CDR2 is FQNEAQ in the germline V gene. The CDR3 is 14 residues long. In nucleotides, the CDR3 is TGTGCCAGCTCCATTTTAGCGGGGAAAGAGACCCAGTACTTC. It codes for CASSILAGKETQYF.

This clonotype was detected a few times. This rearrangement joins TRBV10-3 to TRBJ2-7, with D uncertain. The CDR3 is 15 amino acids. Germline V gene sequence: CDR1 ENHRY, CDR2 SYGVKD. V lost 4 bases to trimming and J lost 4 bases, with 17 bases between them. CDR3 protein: CAISGPPRDWYEQYF. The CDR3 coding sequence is TGTGCCATCAGTGGACCCCCAAGGGATTGGTACGAGCAGTACTTC.

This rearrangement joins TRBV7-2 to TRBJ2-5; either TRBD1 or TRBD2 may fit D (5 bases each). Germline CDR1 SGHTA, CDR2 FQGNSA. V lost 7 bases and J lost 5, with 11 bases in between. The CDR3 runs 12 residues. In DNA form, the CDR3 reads TGTGCCAGCACCTCCGGGACGGAGACCCAGTACTTC. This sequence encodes CASTSGTETQYF.

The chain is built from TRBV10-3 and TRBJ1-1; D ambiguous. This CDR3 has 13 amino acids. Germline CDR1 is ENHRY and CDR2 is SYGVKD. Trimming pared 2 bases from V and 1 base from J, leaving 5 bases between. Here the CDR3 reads CAISEAQNTEAFF. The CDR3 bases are TGTGCCATCAGTGAGGCCCAGAACACTGAAGCTTTCTTT.

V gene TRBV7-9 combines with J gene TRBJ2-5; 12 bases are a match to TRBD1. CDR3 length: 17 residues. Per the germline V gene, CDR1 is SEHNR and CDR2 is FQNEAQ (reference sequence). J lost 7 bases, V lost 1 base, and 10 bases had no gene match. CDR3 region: CASSLDDGDRGPGTQYF. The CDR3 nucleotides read TGTGCCAGCAGCTTAGACGATGGGGACAGGGGGCCGGGGACCCAGTACTTC.

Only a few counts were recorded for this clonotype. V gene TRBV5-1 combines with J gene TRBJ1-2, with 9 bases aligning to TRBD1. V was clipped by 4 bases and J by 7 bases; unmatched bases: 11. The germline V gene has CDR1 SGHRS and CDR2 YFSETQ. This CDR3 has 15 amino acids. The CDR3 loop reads CASSGRTGVGSGYTF. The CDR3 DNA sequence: TGCGCCAGCAGCGGGCGGACAGGGGTTGGGTCTGGCTACACCTTC.

The CDR3 bases are TGTGCCAGCAGTTTATCGCTGAAGGGCAATCAGCCCCAGCATTTT. Protein product: CASSLSLKGNQPQHF. The chain is built from TRBV2 and TRBJ1-5; D is undetermined. The CDR3 consists of 15 residues. Germline CDR1 SNHLY, CDR2 FYNNEI. V shed 5 bases and J shed 2 bases, with 13 bases lying between them. Variable domain in full (rest from reference TRBV2 and TRBJ1-5): EPEVTQTPSHQVTQMGQEVILRCVPISNHLYFYWYRQILGQKVEFLVSFYNNEISEKSEIFDDQFSVERPDGSNFTLKIRSTKLEDSAMYFCASSLSLKGNQPQHFGDGTRLSIL.

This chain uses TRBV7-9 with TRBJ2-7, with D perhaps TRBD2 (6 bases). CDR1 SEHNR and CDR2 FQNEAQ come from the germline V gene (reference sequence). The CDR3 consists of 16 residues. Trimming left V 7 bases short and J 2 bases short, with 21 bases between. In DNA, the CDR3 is TGTGCCAGCACCCCCATCCCCGGGAGTGTGGCCTACGAGCAGTACTTC. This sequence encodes CASTPIPGSVAYEQYF.

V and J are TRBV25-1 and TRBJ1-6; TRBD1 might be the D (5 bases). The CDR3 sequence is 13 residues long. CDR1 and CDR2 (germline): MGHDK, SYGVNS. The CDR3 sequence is CATSGGRNSPLHF. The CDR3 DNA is TGTGCTACGTCGGGGGGGAGGAATTCACCCCTCCACTTT.

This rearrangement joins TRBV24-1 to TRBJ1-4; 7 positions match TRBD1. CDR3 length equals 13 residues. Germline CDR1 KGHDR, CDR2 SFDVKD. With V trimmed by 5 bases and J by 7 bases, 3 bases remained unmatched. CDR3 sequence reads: CATSATGSEKLFF. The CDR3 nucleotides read TGTGCCACCAGTGCGACAGGGAGTGAAAAACTGTTTTTT.

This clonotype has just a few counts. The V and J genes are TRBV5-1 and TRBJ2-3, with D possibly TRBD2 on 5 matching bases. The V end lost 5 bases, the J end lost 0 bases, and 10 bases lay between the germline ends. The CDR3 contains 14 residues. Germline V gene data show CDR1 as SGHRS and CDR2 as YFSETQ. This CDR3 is CASRGAPSTDTQYF. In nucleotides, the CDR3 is TGCGCCAGCAGGGGAGCACCCAGCACAGATACGCAGTATTTT.

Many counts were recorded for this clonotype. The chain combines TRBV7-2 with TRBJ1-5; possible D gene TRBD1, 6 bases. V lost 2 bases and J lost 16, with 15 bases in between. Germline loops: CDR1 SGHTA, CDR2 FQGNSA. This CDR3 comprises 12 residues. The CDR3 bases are TGTGCCAGCAGCTTACCCGGACCGGGACAACATTTT. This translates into CASSLPGPGQHF.

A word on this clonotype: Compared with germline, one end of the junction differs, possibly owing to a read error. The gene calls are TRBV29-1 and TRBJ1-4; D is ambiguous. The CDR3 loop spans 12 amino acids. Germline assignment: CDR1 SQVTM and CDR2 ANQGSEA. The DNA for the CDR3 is TGCAGCGTTGTAGTCCTTAATGAAGAACTGTTTTTT. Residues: CSVVVLNEELFF.

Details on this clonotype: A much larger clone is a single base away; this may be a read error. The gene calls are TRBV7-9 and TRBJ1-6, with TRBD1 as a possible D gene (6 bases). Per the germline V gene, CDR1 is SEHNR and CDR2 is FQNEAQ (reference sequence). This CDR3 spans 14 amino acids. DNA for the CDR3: TGTGCCAGCAGCCGTAATACAGGGAATTTACCCCTCCACTTT. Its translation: CASSRNTGNLPLHF.

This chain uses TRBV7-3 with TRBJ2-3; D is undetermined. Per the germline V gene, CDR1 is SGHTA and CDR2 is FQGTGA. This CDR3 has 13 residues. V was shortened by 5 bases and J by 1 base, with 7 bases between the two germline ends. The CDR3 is CASSRAGTDTQYF. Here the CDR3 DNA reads TGTGCCAGCAGCCGAGCTGGCACAGATACGCAGTATTTT.

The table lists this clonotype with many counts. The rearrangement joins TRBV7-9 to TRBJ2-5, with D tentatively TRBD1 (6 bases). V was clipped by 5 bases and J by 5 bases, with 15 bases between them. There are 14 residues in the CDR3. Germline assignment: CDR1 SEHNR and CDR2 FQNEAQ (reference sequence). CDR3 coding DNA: TGTGCCAGCAGCACCCAGGGGAACGATGAGACCCAGTACTTC. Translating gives CASSTQGNDETQYF.

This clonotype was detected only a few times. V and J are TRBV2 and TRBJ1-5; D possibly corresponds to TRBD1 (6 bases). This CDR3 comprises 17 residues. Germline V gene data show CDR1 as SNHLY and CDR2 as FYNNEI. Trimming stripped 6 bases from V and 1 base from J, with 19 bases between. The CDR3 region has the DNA TGTGCCAGCAGCCCAAGGGGTGGGGGCGGAAGCAATCAGCCCCAGCATTTT. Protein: CASSPRGGGGSNQPQHF.